This TCR beta chain was observed in a study of shared clonotypes between healthy human individuals. Study-level information: Ranging from 18 to 49 in age, donors were two women and a few men.

Only CD45RO-negative cells positively selected for CCR7 counted as naive CD8 cells, so terminally differentiated effector memory CD45RA+ cells were excluded. Profiling relied on immunoSEQ multiplex PCR, and the TCRdb table lists in-frame clones only, not all of them. The sample consists of hundreds of thousands of clones, about 98% of them appearing once. CDR1 is SEHNR, CDR2 FQNEAQ, per germline (reference sequence). The V end was cut by 5 bases, the J end by 5 bases, with 19 bases between. CDR3 length: 15 amino acids. The source is a man aged 25-45 years in good health. The rearrangement joins TRBV7-9 to TRBJ2-7, with D perhaps TRBD1 or TRBD2 (5 bases each). The sequenced material came from naive CD8+ T cells sorted from blood. Here the CDR3 reads CASSQLPGPLHEQYF. CDR3 in DNA: TGTGCCAGCAGCCAATTACCGGGACCTCTCCACGAGCAGTACTTC.